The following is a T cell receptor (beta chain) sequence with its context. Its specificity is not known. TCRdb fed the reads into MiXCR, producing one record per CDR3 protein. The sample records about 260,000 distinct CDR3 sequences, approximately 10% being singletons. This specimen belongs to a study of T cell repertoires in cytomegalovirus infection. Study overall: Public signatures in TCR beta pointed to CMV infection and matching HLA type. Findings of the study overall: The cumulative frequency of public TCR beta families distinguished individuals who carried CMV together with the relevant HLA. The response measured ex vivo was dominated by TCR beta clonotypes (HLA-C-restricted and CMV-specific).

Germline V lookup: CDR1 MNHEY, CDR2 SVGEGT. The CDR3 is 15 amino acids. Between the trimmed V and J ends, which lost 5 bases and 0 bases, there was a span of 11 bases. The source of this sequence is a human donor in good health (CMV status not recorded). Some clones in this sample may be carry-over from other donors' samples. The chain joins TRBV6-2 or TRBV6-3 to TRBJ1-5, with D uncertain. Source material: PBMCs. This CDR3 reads CASSLSRNSNQPQHF. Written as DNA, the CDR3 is TGTGCCAGCAGTCTTTCACGGAATAGCAATCAGCCCCAGCATTTT.